The 9 T cell receptor beta chains below were found in one sample sequenced in a study of shared clonotypes between healthy human individuals. The data were produced by immunoSEQ multiplex PCR, yet TCRdb's version contains in-frame clones alone and is incomplete. The sample has approximately 2.4 million clones, around 95% seen once. Source material: naive CD4+ T cells sorted from blood. Subset denoted: CD45RA+ positively selected. The source of these receptors is a man aged 18 to 30 in good health.

This chain connects TRBV6-5 to TRBJ2-2, with D tentatively TRBD1 or TRBD2 (5 bases each). CDR3 length equals 15 residues. Germline CDR1 MNHEY, CDR2 SVGAGI. V lost 6 bases and J 6 bases, leaving 17 bases between the germline ends. The CDR3 loop reads CASSRREQGAGELFF. Here the CDR3 DNA reads TGTGCCAGCAGCCGTCGAGAGCAGGGAGCCGGGGAGCTGTTTTTT.

V gene TRBV9 combines with J gene TRBJ1-6, with 10 bases identical to TRBD1. The CDR3 is 17 amino acids. Per germline, CDR1 SGDLS and CDR2 YYNGEE. V lost 0 bases and J lost 9; bases outside the gene matches: 9. Here the CDR3 reads CASSVGLDRGRSSPLHF. In DNA form, the CDR3 reads TGTGCCAGCAGCGTAGGTCTGGACAGGGGGAGGAGTTCACCCCTCCACTTT.

The chain joins TRBV27 to TRBJ2-2; TRBD1 matches at 9 bases. CDR3 length: 16 amino acids. With 3 bases clipped from V and 6 bases from J, the junction kept 8 bases outside the gene matches. Germline V gives CDR1 MNHEY, CDR2 SMNVEV (reference sequence). The CDR3 loop reads CASSFNRGRSPGELFF. CDR3 DNA: TGTGCCAGCAGTTTTAACAGGGGGCGATCGCCCGGGGAGCTGTTTTTT.

The rearrangement joins TRBV5-6 to TRBJ2-7; 9 nucleotides align to TRBD1. V shed 4 bases and J 3 bases; nucleotides not matched to a gene: 2. Germline assignment: CDR1 SGHDT and CDR2 YYEEEE. The CDR3 spans 13 residues. CDR3 protein: CASSDRGGYEQYF. The CDR3 region has the DNA TGTGCCAGCAGCGACAGGGGGGGCTACGAGCAGTACTTC.

This chain connects TRBV5-1 to TRBJ2-7, with 8 bases aligning to TRBD1. V lost 4 bases, J lost 3 bases, and 6 bases stayed unmatched. Germline V gene sequence: CDR1 SGHRS, CDR2 YFSETQ. The length of the CDR3 is 14 residues. The DNA of the CDR3 is TGCGCCAGCAGCCCAACAGGGGGTGGCTACGAGCAGTACTTC. Its translation: CASSPTGGGYEQYF.

This chain uses TRBV4-1 with TRBJ2-1, with D possibly matching TRBD2 (5 bases). V lost 0 bases and J 8 bases, leaving 17 bases between the germline ends. This CDR3 has 16 residues. In germline, CDR1 is MGHRA, CDR2 YSYEKL. The chain's CDR3 is CASSQDVGEGRDEQFF. The CDR3 nucleotides are TGCGCCAGCAGCCAAGATGTGGGAGAAGGGAGAGATGAGCAGTTCTTC.

The chain has TRBV29-1 and TRBJ2-2; the match to TRBD1 covers 7 bases. Germline V CDR1 and CDR2: SQVTM, ANQGSEA. With 7 bases clipped from V and 2 bases from J, the junction kept 10 bases outside the gene matches. CDR3 length: 15 residues. CDR3 sequence (DNA): TGCAGCGCCATGGGACAGCCGATAAACACCGGGGAGCTGTTTTTT. Residues: CSAMGQPINTGELFF.

V and J are TRBV5-1 and TRBJ2-7, with a weak D call TRBD1 (5 bases). Germline V gene data show CDR1 as SGHRS and CDR2 as YFSETQ. This CDR3 has 15 residues. Deletions cut 3 bases from V and 5 bases from J, with 18 bases between. In DNA form, the CDR3 reads TGCGCCAGCAGCTCCACTTACCGACAGTTCAACGAGCAGTACTTC. Translated, it gives CASSSTYRQFNEQYF.

This chain joins TRBV2 and TRBJ2-2; TRBD2 agrees at 7 bases. The CDR3 has 15 amino acids. The germline gives CDR1 SNHLY, CDR2 FYNNEI. V lost 6 bases to trimming and J lost 5 bases; unmatched junction nucleotides: 9. For the CDR3, the DNA is TGTGCCAGCAGGGACACTAGCGCTGAAACCGGGGAGCTGTTTTTT. This sequence encodes CASRDTSAETGELFF.